This T cell receptor (beta chain) originates from a study of blood T cell repertoires in COVID-19. About the research overall: T cells, B-cell-depleted T cells, or PBMCs supplied cDNA or gDNA.

This clone was seen only a few times. The CDR3 runs to 16 residues. Germline V gives CDR1 MNHNS, CDR2 SASEGT. V lost 0 bases, J lost 4 bases, and 16 bases lay in between. TCRdb's table, derived via immunoSEQ multiplex PCR, lists solely in-frame clones and lacks some. This table holds 150,000 or so clones, 86% found once. The sequencing input was peripheral blood. The sequence was obtained from a woman between 70 and 85 years old with acute or convalescent COVID-19. The rearrangement joins TRBV6-1 to TRBJ2-7, with a tentative D call TRBD1 (5 bases). CDR3 sequence (DNA): TGTGCCAGCAGTGAAGCGTTGGCAGGGTTTGAGTACGAGCAGTACTTC. Its protein product is CASSEALAGFEYEQYF.